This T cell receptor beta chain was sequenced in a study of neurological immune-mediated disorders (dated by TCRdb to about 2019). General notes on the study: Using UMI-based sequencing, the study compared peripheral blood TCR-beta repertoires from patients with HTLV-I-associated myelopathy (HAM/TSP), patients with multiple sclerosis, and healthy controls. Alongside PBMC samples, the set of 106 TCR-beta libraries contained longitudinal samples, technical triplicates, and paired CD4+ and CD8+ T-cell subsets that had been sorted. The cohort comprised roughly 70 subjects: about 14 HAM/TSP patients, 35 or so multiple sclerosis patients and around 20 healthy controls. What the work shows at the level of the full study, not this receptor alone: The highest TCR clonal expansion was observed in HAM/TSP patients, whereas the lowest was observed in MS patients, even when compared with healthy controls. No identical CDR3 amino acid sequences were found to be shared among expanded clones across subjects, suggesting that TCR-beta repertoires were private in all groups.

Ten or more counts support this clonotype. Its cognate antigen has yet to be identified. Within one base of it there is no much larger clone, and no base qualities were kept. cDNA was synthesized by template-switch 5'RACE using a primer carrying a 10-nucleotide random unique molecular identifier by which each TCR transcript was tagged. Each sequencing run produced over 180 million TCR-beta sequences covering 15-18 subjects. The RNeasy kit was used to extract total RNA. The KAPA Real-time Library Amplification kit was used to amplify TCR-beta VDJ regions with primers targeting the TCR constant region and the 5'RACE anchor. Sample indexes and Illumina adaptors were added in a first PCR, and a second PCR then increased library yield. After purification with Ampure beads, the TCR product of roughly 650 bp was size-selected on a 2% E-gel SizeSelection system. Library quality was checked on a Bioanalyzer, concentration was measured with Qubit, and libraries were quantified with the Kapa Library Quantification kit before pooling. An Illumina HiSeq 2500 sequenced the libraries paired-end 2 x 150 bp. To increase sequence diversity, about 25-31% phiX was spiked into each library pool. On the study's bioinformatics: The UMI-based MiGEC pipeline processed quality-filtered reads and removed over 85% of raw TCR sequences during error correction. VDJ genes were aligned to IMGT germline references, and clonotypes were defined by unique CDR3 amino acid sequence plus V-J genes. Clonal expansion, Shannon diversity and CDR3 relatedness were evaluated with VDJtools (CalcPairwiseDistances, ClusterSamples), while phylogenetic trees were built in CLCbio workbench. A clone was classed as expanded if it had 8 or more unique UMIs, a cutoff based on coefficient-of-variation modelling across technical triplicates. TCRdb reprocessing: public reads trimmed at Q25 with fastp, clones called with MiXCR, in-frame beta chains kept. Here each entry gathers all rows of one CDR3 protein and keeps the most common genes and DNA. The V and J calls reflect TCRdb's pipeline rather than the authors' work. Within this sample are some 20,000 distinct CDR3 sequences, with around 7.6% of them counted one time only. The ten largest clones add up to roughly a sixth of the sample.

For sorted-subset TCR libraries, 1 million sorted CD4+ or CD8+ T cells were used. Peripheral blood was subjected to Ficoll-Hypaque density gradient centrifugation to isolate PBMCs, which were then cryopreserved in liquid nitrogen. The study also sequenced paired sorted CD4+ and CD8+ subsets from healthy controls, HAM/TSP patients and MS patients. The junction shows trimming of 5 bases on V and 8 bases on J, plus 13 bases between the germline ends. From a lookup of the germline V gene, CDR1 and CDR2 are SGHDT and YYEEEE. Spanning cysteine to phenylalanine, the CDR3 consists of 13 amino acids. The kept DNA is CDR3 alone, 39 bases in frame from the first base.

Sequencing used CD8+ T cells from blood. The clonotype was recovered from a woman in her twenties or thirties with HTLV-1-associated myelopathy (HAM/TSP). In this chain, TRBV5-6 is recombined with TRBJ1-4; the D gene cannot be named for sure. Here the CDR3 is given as CASRGSGEEKLFF. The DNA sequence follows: TGTGCCAGCAGGGGGTCCGGGGAAGAAAAACTGTTTTTT.